Sequencing of this T cell receptor beta chain was carried out in a study of sequential checkpoint blockade in melanoma. Whole-study context: Randomization was 1:1 between first-line nivolumab→ipilimumab and ipilimumab→nivolumab. Maintenance nivolumab came after either treatment sequence.

Only in-frame clones appear in the TCRdb table, and some are missing; sequencing was by immunoSEQ multiplex PCR. This repertoire shows 26,000 or so clones, about 89% found once; its top ten account for around 13%. Treatment noted: randomized to nivolumab then ipilimumab (arm A) or the reverse (arm B). From thawed PBMCs, live CD3+CD8+ cells negative for CD19 and CD56 were sorted. The CDR3 spans 16 residues. V dropped 0 bases and J dropped 6 bases, with 16 bases sitting between them. Germline V CDR1 and CDR2: SGHDT, YYEEEE. The chain carries TRBV5-6 and TRBJ1-5, with TRBD1 as a possible D gene (6 bases). This sequence originates from a human donor with melanoma. Sequencing was performed on CD8+ T cells sorted from blood (inferred from file names), taken from a patient given nivolumab and ipilimumab in sequence. The CDR3: CASSLAAQGRSQPQHF. The CDR3 DNA is TGTGCCAGCAGCTTGGCGGCACAGGGACGGAGTCAGCCCCAGCATTTT.